These 10 T cell receptor beta chains were all obtained from the same sample, sequenced in a study of T cell changes during pregnancy in multiple sclerosis. The method was immunoSEQ multiplex PCR; TCRdb's version includes in-frame clones alone and lacks a portion of them. This sample yields roughly 87,000 clones, of which around 95% are seen a single time; roughly 1.4% belongs to the top ten. The source material was peripheral blood, sampled in the third trimester of pregnancy. The receptors derive from a female donor in good health, enrolled as a control in a pregnancy study.

This chain joins TRBV4-1 and TRBJ2-7, with D hard to call. Germline V gene lookup returns CDR1 MGHRA and CDR2 YSYEKL. The CDR3 consists of 16 residues. V dropped 3 bases and J dropped 5 bases, with 20 bases sitting between them. CDR3 nucleotides: TGCGCCAGCAGCCACATCCGTGTTCCTAGTCCCGACGAGCAGTACTTC. It encodes CASSHIRVPSPDEQYF.

This chain connects TRBV28 to TRBJ2-7; TRBD1 agrees at 9 bases. V shed 6 bases and J 2 bases; nucleotides not matched to a gene: 5. The germline gives CDR1 MDHEN, CDR2 SYDVKM. This CDR3 is built from 14 residues. The DNA for the CDR3 is TGTGCCAGCAGAGCGGGACAGGGACCCTACGAGCAGTACTTC. It codes for CASRAGQGPYEQYF.

The rearrangement links TRBV28 to TRBJ2-7, with 8 bases identical to TRBD2. V trimming: 3 bases; J trimming: 2 bases; junction bases outside the gene matches: 9. Germline loops: CDR1 MDHEN, CDR2 SYDVKM. This CDR3 comprises 16 residues. The CDR3 loop reads CASSFSGVSFPYEQYF. Written as DNA, the CDR3 is TGTGCCAGCAGTTTTAGCGGGGTTTCATTTCCCTACGAGCAGTACTTC.

The chain combines TRBV2 with TRBJ2-1; TRBD2 matches at 8 bases. The CDR3 runs to 18 residues. Germline trimming cut 5 bases from V and 3 bases from J; bases unmatched to any gene: 15. Germline loops: CDR1 SNHLY, CDR2 FYNNEI. The CDR3 region is CASSPIGPLADRYNEQFF. CDR3 coding DNA: TGTGCCAGCAGTCCGATTGGACCACTAGCGGATCGCTACAATGAGCAGTTCTTC.

The genes are TRBV4-1 and TRBJ2-1; D gene unclear. Germline V gives CDR1 MGHRA, CDR2 YSYEKL. The CDR3 is 13 residues long. Trimming took off 5 bases at V and 7 bases at J, with 12 bases between the two ends. CDR3 region: CASSFPLANEQFF. DNA of the CDR3: TGCGCCAGCAGCTTCCCGCTTGCGAATGAGCAGTTCTTC.

The genes are TRBV5-1 and TRBJ2-5, with a weak D call TRBD2 (6 bases). This CDR3 is built from 13 residues. The ends were cut back, 2 bases at V and 5 bases at J, with 10 bases in the middle. Germline CDR1 is SGHRS and CDR2 is YFSETQ. The CDR3 is CASSFPSGETQYF. CDR3 nucleotides: TGCGCCAGCAGCTTCCCAAGCGGGGAGACCCAGTACTTC.

This rearrangement joins TRBV10-3 to TRBJ1-1; 8 bases match TRBD1. The CDR3 has 18 amino acids. The germline CDR1 and CDR2 sequences are ENHRY and SYGVKD. V dropped 4 bases and J dropped 5; count of bases not matched to a gene: 18. The CDR3 nucleotides read TGTGCCATCAGTGGTGGGTACCGGGACAGGCGCCTACAGACTGAAGCTTTCTTT. This translates into CAISGGYRDRRLQTEAFF.

The rearrangement joins TRBV25-1 to TRBJ1-5; 12 positions agree with TRBD1. Trimming took 4 bases from V and 1 from J; bases not matched to a gene: 2. The CDR3 totals 16 residues. Germline-derived CDR1 and CDR2 are MGHDK and SYGVNS. Written as DNA, the CDR3 is TGTGCCAGCAGTGGGGACAGGGGGCAGAGCAATCAGCCCCAGCATTTT. This sequence encodes CASSGDRGQSNQPQHF.

V usage is TRBV4-1 and J usage is TRBJ2-5, with D perhaps matching TRBD1 (6 bases). There are 16 residues in the CDR3. V was shortened by 0 bases and J by 1 base, with 12 bases between the two germline ends. CDR1 and CDR2 from the germline V gene are MGHRA and YSYEKL. The CDR3 region has the DNA TGCGCCAGCAGCCAAGATGGGAACAGGGCCCAAGAGACCCAGTACTTC. This codes for CASSQDGNRAQETQYF.

J is TRBJ2-7 and V is TRBV25-1, with 9 bases matching TRBD1. Losses at the gene ends were 2 bases for V and 5 bases for J; bases not matched to a gene: 13. The CDR3 covers 17 residues. The germline gives CDR1 MGHDK, CDR2 SYGVNS. The CDR3 reads CASSEHAPGQGSHEQYF. CDR3 sequence (DNA): TGTGCCAGCAGTGAACACGCACCGGGACAGGGCAGCCACGAGCAGTACTTC.